This TCR beta chain was recovered during a study of T cells in Graves' hyperthyroidism and ophthalmopathy (dated by TCRdb to between 2018 and 2021). About the full investigation: Peripheral blood was collected at initial diagnosis, before any treatment. An independent validation cohort of around 19 hyperthyroidism patients and some 15 patients who later progressed to ophthalmopathy tested prospective prediction of ophthalmopathy. In addition, the study compared T-cell repertoires in thyroid tissue and in blood from 6 or 7 Graves' hyperthyroidism patients. A discovery cohort of approximately 97 patients, roughly 45 with Graves' ophthalmopathy and about 60 with stable Graves' hyperthyroidism, was used to find distinguishing TCR V-J signatures. For training and testing, the approximately 97 patients in the discovery cohort were randomly divided in a 7:3 ratio. After sampling, hyperthyroidism patients received methimazole starting at 30 mg daily, and ophthalmopathy patients received high-dose intravenous methylprednisolone. The paper reports TCR Vbeta CDR3 sequencing of 135 peripheral blood samples: fewer than 50 ophthalmopathy, roughly 80 hyperthyroidism and around 17 progressor patients. Overall study outcomes, separate from this receptor: In validation, the model predicted progression to ophthalmopathy with 60% to 71% sensitivity and around 72% specificity, a median of 6.5 months before onset. Sample size was not statistically predetermined, and investigators were not blinded to group allocation. In cross-validation, a model built on a 13 V-J signature told ophthalmopathy apart from stable hyperthyroidism with just under 90% sensitivity and about 81% specificity, and in testing the same model reached 80%/75%. Most expanded thyroid clonotypes (frequency above 0.001) were also detected in blood, a finding suggesting that blood repertoires may reflect thyroid immune responses.

Amplification of TCR beta CDR3 regions was carried out from RNA transcripts. The first round of RT-PCR for the TCR CDR3 was performed with the HTBI primer set and the Qiagen OneStep RT-PCR kit. Libraries were constructed in a second round of multiplex PCR, after which size selection and purification were performed. Sequencing of the libraries was done on an Illumina HiSeq2000 using paired-end 100 bp reads. In the authors' own workflow: SOAPnuke was used to process the raw data, removing reads that contained adapters or uncalled bases, had a mean Phred below 15, or lacked an exact match to the constant primer or identifier. High-quality paired reads were merged using COPE v1.2.5, and each unique nucleotide sequence was defined as a clonotype. MiTCR v1.1 was used to align the clonotypes against IMGT TRBV, TRBD and TRBJ reference segments. Analysis was restricted to V-J combinations with a frequency above 0.0001, which covered roughly 99% of repertoires. The TCS score was defined as the ratio of F50 (clonal expansion) to E x V (chaos), calculated using BLOSUM62-based TCRdist between CDR3 peptides within each V-J. Welch's t-statistics and random forest reduced several hundred V-J features to roughly 13, which were used in a naive Bayes classifier (R e1071). Clones were called with MiXCR by TCRdb after fastp trimmed the public reads at Q25, and only in-frame beta chains were retained. Each CDR3 protein appears once, grouped with its most common genes and DNA. In this record, the V and J calls reflect TCRdb's handling and not the investigators' own analysis. Counted in this sample were about 360,000 distinct CDR3 sequences; just under 25% of them appeared once. Clones ranked in the top ten supply 73% of the sample.

Stable Graves' hyperthyroidism was defined as the absence of progression to ophthalmopathy over 18 months of follow-up. Hyperthyroidism patients were newly diagnosed, had a disease duration of under 2 months, and were aged 18 to 65 years. Exclusion was applied to patients with uncontrolled infections, other autoimmune diseases, pregnancy or lactation. Diagnoses were based on clinical symptoms, serum thyroxine and TRAb, thyroid ultrasound and orbital computed tomography. Ficoll-Paque density gradient centrifugation was used to isolate PBMCs from about 9 ml of fresh peripheral blood. Trizol reagent was used to extract total RNA, and RNA quality was then checked on an Agilent 2100 Bioanalyzer. With respect to this clonotype: Its cognate antigen has yet to be identified. The sample holds no much larger clone one base away, and base qualities are not on file.

V is cut by 5 bases and J by 0 bases, and the space between the germline ends is 14 bases. The germline V gene encodes CDR1 DFQATT and CDR2 SNEGSKA (reference sequence). The CDR3 runs 15 amino acids, cysteine and phenylalanine included. CDR3 DNA only is kept here, 45 bases in frame from base 1. The V and J segments used are TRBV20-1 and TRBJ1-5; tentative D gene TRBD1, with 6 bases matching. Sequencing was performed on blood. The sequence was obtained from a man between 50 and 59 years old with Graves' hyperthyroidism. The CDR3 corresponds to CSAGRTETSNQPQHF. The DNA is TGCAGTGCTGGTAGGACAGAAACTAGCAATCAGCCCCAGCATTTT.